This T cell receptor beta chain was sequenced for a study of shared clonotypes between healthy human individuals. The table came from immunoSEQ multiplex PCR; TCRdb's copy has only in-frame clones and leaves some out. The data show about 300,000 clones, with about 74% seen just once and about 9.4% held by the top ten. This CDR3 is built from 15 residues. CDR1 and CDR2 from the germline V gene are KGHSH and LQKENI. Trimming at V came to 1 base and at J to 4 bases, leaving 5 bases not matched to a gene. This clone appeared once. This TCR was recovered from a man aged 30 to 45 in good health. Input material: memory CD4+ T cells sorted from blood. Subset defined: CD45RA-negative fraction. J is TRBJ1-1 and V is TRBV18, with 8 bases lining up with TRBD1. The CDR3 reads CASSPLRGQGTEAFF. In DNA form, the CDR3 reads TGTGCCAGCTCACCACTCAGAGGACAGGGCACTGAAGCTTTCTTT.